Shown below are 12 T cell receptor beta chains from a single sample sequenced in a study of Ad26.COV2.S vaccination and SARS-CoV-2 variants. The protocol was immunoSEQ multiplex PCR, while the TCRdb copy is restricted to in-frame clones and leaves out a portion. The sample holds some 350,000 clones, about 85% seen once. Treatment: 15 to 20 received Ad26.COV2.S at low or high dose, single or two shots; about 5 received placebo; per-sample allocation not given. Day 63 after the first vaccine or placebo injection was the time point for sampling. The source material was peripheral blood, sampled in a trial of Ad26.COV2.S vaccine versus placebo. These receptors all stem from a person between 18 and 65 years old who received the Ad26.COV2.S COVID-19 vaccine or a placebo.

This chain connects TRBV11-3 to TRBJ2-1; D uncertain. V lost 5 bases and J lost 2, with 16 bases in between. Looked up from germline, CDR1 is SGHNT and CDR2 is YENEEA. The CDR3 is 16 amino acids. CDR3 amino acids: CASSPNITGPYNEQFF. In nucleotides, the CDR3 is TGTGCCAGCAGCCCAAACATAACGGGCCCCTACAATGAGCAGTTCTTC.

J is TRBJ2-1 and V is TRBV7-6; 13 nucleotides agree with TRBD2. CDR1 is SGHVS and CDR2 is FNYEAQ in the germline V gene. The junction had 6 bases not matched to a gene; V was cut back by 2 bases and J by 8 bases. This CDR3 region has 16 residues. Written as DNA, the CDR3 is TGTGCCAGCAGCTTAACACTAGCGGGGGGGTCCGATGAGCAGTTCTTC. Amino acids: CASSLTLAGGSDEQFF. Variable domain in full (rest from reference TRBV7-6 and TRBJ2-1): GAGVSQSPRYKVTKRGQDVALRCDPISGHVSLYWYRQALGQGPEFLTYFNYEAQQDKSGLPNDRFSAERPEGSISTLTIQRTEQRDSAMYRCASSLTLAGGSDEQFFGPGTRLTVL.

V gene TRBV12-2 combines with J gene TRBJ2-7; the table's D gene call, TRBD2, was not cross checked with the DNA. TRBV12-2 is recorded as a pseudogene. This CDR3 region has 19 residues. The CDR3 nucleotides are TGTGCAAGTCGCTTCCCACAGGAGGGGACTAGCGGGGAGCGGAACGAGCAGTACTTC. This encodes CASRFPQEGTSGERNEQYF.

V gene TRBV30 combines with J gene TRBJ2-7; 9 positions match TRBD1. CDR3 length: 15 amino acids. Trimming at V came to 3 bases and at J to 5 bases, leaving 11 bases not matched to a gene. Germline V gene lookup returns CDR1 GTSNPN and CDR2 SVGIG (reference sequence). CDR3 sequence: CAWSTPGQGIHEQYF. The CDR3 bases are TGTGCCTGGAGCACACCGGGACAGGGTATCCACGAGCAGTACTTC.

This chain uses TRBV6-4 with TRBJ2-7; TRBD2 matches 7 bases. CDR1 is MRHNA and CDR2 is SNTAGT in the germline V gene. Germline trimming cut 6 bases from V and 2 bases from J; bases unmatched to any gene: 1. The CDR3 sequence is 12 residues long. The DNA for the CDR3 is TGTGCCAGCAGGCGGGGGACCTACGAGCAGTACTTC. Its protein is CASRRGTYEQYF.

The chain recombines TRBV7-2 with TRBJ2-2, with 9 positions matching TRBD1. Germline CDR1 reads SGHTA; CDR2 reads FQGNSA. The CDR3 extends over 16 amino acids. Germline trimming cut 5 bases from V and 4 bases from J; bases unmatched to any gene: 8. The CDR3: CASSEQGAKVTGELFF. The CDR3 DNA reads as TGTGCCAGCAGCGAACAGGGGGCTAAGGTCACCGGGGAGCTGTTTTTT.

CDR3 loop: CATSRDPQAGNTEAFF. The CDR3 coding sequence is TGTGCCACCAGCAGAGATCCTCAGGCAGGGAACACTGAAGCTTTCTTT. The rearrangement joins TRBV15 to TRBJ1-1; D is uncertain. This CDR3 has 16 residues. Germline V gene data show CDR1 as LNHNV and CDR2 as YYDKDF (reference sequence). Trimming pared 0 bases from V and 1 base from J, leaving 12 bases between. Complete variable domain (other parts from reference TRBV15 and TRBJ1-1): DAMVIQNPRYQVTQFGKPVTLSCSQTLNHNVMYWYQQKSSQAPKLLFHYYDKDFNNEADTPDNFQSRRPNTSFCFLDIRSPGLGDTAMYLCATSRDPQAGNTEAFFGQGTRLTVV.

The genes are TRBV6-5 and TRBJ2-7; D is unclear. The CDR3 covers 12 residues. The V and J ends lost 9 bases and 4 bases respectively, with 13 bases between them. CDR1 is MNHEY and CDR2 is SVGAGI in the germline V gene. CDR3 in DNA: TGTGCCAGTGGGTTCATGAAGTACGAGCAGTACTTC. This encodes CASGFMKYEQYF.

This chain connects TRBV10-2 to TRBJ2-7, with unresolved D. Looked up from germline, CDR1 is WSHSY and CDR2 is SAAADI. V lost 7 bases and J lost 2, with 18 bases in between. This CDR3 comprises 15 residues. This CDR3 is CASTEWGLVPYEQYF. Here the CDR3 DNA reads TGCGCCAGCACCGAGTGGGGATTAGTCCCCTACGAGCAGTACTTC.

The chain employs TRBV4-1 and TRBJ2-7; D is uncertain. The germline V gene encodes CDR1 MGHRA and CDR2 YSYEKL. The length of the CDR3 is 11 residues. V lost 0 bases and J lost 4, with 1 base in between. The CDR3 coding sequence is TGCGCCAGCAGCCAAGAATACGAGCAGTACTTC. This sequence encodes CASSQEYEQYF.

The gene calls are TRBV9 and TRBJ2-2; a weak D match, TRBD2 (6 bases). V was pared by 0 bases and J by 4 bases, with 19 bases between. CDR3 length: 18 amino acids. Germline assignment: CDR1 SGDLS and CDR2 YYNGEE. CDR3 coding DNA: TGTGCCAGCAGCGTAGAAGAGCGGGCGGGTGAGGGCACCGGGGAGCTGTTTTTT. Translation: CASSVEERAGEGTGELFF.

This chain links TRBV11-2 with TRBJ2-7; the match to TRBD2 covers 12 bases. V was pared by 4 bases and J by 4 bases, with 8 bases of the junction left unmatched. Germline V gene sequence: CDR1 SGHAT, CDR2 FQNNGV. The CDR3 is made up of 16 amino acids. The CDR3 coding sequence is TGTGCCAGCAGCTACTCCGGGACTAGCGGGCTATACGAGCAGTACTTC. Protein product: CASSYSGTSGLYEQYF. The variable domain in full, with the rest retrieved from reference TRBV11-2 and TRBJ2-7, is EAGVAQSPRYKIIEKRQSVAFWCNPISGHATLYWYQQILGQGPKLLIQFQNNGVVDDSQLPKDRFSAERLKGVDSTLKIQPAKLEDSAVYLCASSYSGTSGLYEQYFGPGTRLTVT.